This entry describes one T cell receptor (beta chain). Cells designated naive CD8 were CD45RO-negative and were positively selected for CCR7, with terminally differentiated effector memory CD45RA+ cells excluded. All donors qualified as healthy HIV-negative adults and had experienced no recent acute infections or vaccinations. The record originates from a study of shared clonotypes between healthy human individuals. At the level of the study: Each donor's CD8 memory used one plate, CD8 naive two, each CD4 subset three.

Germline CDR1 MNHEY, CDR2 SMNVEV (reference sequence). Deletions cut 0 bases from V and 5 bases from J, with 19 bases between. The CDR3 covers 18 residues. The input for sorted-subset replicate PCRs was around 210 ng DNA, some 28,000 T cell genomes. The method was immunoSEQ multiplex PCR; TCRdb's version includes in-frame clones alone and lacks a portion of them. The sample contains about 2.1 million clones, 80% to 95% of which appear only once. Sequencing was carried out using naive CD8+ T cells from PBMCs. V and J are TRBV27 and TRBJ1-4; D possibly corresponds to TRBD1 (5 bases). This TCR was sampled from a man younger than 35 in good health. Some clones in this sample may be carry-over from other donors' samples. The CDR3 DNA sequence: TGTGCCAGCAGTTTATCCCCCCGGCCGGGGCCTATGAATGAAAAACTGTTTTTT. This sequence encodes CASSLSPRPGPMNEKLFF. The whole variable domain, remainder taken from reference TRBV27 and TRBJ1-4, is EAQVTQNPRYLITVTGKKLTVTCSQNMNHEYMSWYRQDPGLGLRQIYYSMNVEVTDKGDVPEGYKVSRKEKRNFPLILESPSPNQTSLYFCASSLSPRPGPMNEKLFFGSGTQLSVL.